This T cell receptor beta chain was found in a study of regulatory T cells in long-lasting Graves disease. This clonotype came up a few times. V gave up 2 bases and J gave up 3 bases, with 4 bases separating them. CDR3 length: 12 residues. CDR1 and CDR2 from the germline V gene are SQVTM and ANQGSEA. The time point here: newly diagnosed GD, antithyroid drugs for less than 3 months. PBMC RNA was the source of the TCR library. Diagnoses of Graves' disease were made by American Thyroid Association guidelines. For TCR beta, libraries came from iRepertoire HTBI primers and Arm-PCR of CDR3 regions. TCRdb re-called the multiplex PCR reads through MiXCR, storing one row per CDR3 protein. The sample includes 400,000 to 550,000 distinct CDR3 sequences, 15% to 20% of them seen just once. The data also belong to a second study, concerning T cells in Graves' hyperthyroidism and ophthalmopathy. This second report adds: The primer set for the first-round RT-PCR of the TCR CDR3 was HTBI.

The sequencing used peripheral blood mononuclear cells (PBMCs), collected at new diagnosis, from a patient treated with antithyroid drugs. The TCR sequence derives from a woman in her 30s with Graves disease. The V and J genes are TRBV29-1 and TRBJ2-2; no reliable D call. The CDR3 bases are TGCAGCGTTGAAACCCACACCGGGGAGCTGTTTTTT. Protein product: CSVETHTGELFF.